This T cell receptor (beta chain) was profiled in a study of regulatory dendritic cells for organ transplantation. General study results and limits: Memory T cells were less diverse than naive, with memory CD8+ most oligoclonal. Alloreactive memory CD8+ T cell pools varied considerably between individuals. Resting memory CD8+ T cells held the most alloreactive clonotypes.

In the case of this clone: The antigen is unknown.

Libraries were prepared by immunoSEQ multiplex PCR; TCRdb keeps only in-frame clonotypes and omits some of them. Of 30,000 to 35,000 clones listed, roughly nine tenths are singletons. J lost 3 bases, V lost 0 bases, and 3 bases had no gene match. CDR1 and CDR2 (germline): LNHNV, YYDKDF (reference sequence). The CDR3 loop spans 16 amino acids. This chain connects TRBV15 to TRBJ2-3; 10 nucleotides agree with TRBD2. This TCR came from a human donor in good health. The sample taken for sequencing was naive CD4+ T cells from blood. Described subset: CD45RA+ naive T cells. CDR3 nucleotide sequence: TGTGCCACCAGCAGAGATCTAGCGGGGGTTACAGATACGCAGTATTTT. Translated: CATSRDLAGVTDTQYF.